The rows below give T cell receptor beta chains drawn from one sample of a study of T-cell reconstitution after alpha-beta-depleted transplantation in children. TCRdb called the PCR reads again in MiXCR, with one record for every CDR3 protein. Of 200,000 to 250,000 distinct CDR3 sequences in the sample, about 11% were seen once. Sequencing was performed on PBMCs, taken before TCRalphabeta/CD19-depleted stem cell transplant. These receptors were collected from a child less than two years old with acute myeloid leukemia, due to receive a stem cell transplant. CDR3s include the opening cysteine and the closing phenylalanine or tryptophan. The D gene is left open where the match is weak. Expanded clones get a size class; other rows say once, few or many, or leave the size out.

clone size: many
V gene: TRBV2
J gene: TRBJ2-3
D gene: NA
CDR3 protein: CASSGSTTQYF
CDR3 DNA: TGTGCCAGCAGCGGGTCTACTACGCAGTATTTT

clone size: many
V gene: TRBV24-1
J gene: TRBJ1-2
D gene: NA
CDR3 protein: CATSDPYGYTF
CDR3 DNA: TGTGCCACCAGTGATCCCTATGGCTACACCTTC

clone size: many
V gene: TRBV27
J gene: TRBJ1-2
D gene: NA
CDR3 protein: CASSFGRSYGYTF
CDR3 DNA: TGTGCCAGCAGTTTCGGACGGTCCTATGGCTACACCTTC

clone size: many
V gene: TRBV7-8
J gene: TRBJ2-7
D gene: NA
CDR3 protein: CASSLDRDGAYEQYF
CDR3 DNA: TGTGCCAGCAGCTTAGACAGGGACGGAGCTTACGAGCAGTACTTC

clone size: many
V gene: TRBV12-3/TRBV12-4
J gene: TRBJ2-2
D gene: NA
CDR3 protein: CASSLVYRDPRTGELFF
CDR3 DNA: TGTGCCAGCAGTTTGGTTTACCGGGATCCCCGCACCGGGGAGCTGTTTTTT

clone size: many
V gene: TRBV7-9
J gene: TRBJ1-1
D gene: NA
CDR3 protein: CASSPRTHTEAFF
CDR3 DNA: TGTGCCAGCAGCCCCCGAACGCACACTGAAGCTTTCTTT

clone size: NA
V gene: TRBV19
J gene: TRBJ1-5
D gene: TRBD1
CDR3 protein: CASSMGTGPTWPQHF
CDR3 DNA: TGTGCCAGTAGTATGGGGACAGGGCCTACATGGCCCCAGCATTTT

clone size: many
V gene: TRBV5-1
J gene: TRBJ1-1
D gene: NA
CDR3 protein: CASSLALVNTEAFF
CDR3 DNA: TGCGCCAGCAGCTTGGCTTTGGTGAACACTGAAGCTTTCTTT

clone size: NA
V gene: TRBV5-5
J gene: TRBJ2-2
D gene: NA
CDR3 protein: CASGPGLAYGELFF
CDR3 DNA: TGTGCCAGCGGCCCTGGACTTGCTTACGGGGAGCTTTTTTTT

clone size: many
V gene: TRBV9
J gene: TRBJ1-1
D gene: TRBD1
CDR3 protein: CASSAQGGYDTEAFF
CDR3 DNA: TGTGCCAGCAGCGCCCAGGGGGGGTATGACACTGAAGCTTTCTTT

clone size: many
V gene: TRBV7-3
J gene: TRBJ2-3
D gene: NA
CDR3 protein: CASSLNGGGNTDTQYF
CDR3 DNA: TGTGCCAGCAGCTTAAATGGAGGGGGGAACACAGATACGCAGTATTTT

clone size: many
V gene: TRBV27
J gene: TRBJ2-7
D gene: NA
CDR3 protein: CASSTRSARGPYEQYF
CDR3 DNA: TGTGCCAGCAGTACCCGTTCGGCGCGGGGACCCTACGAGCAGTACTTC

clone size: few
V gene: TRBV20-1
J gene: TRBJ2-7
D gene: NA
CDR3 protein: CSARKTVGNWYEQYF
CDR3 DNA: TGCAGTGCTAGAAAGACAGTCGGCAATTGGTACGAGCAGTACTTC

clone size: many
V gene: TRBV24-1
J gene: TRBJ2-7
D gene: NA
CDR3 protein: CATPRRYEQYF
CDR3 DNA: TGTGCCACCCCCAGACGGTACGAGCAGTACTTC

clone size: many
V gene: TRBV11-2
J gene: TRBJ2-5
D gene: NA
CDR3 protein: CASSTQGRETQYF
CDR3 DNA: TGTGCCAGCAGCACGCAGGGGCGGGAGACCCAGTACTTC

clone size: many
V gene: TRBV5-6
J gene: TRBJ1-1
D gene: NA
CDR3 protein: CASSLGLTNTEAFF
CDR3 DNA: TGTGCCAGCAGCTTGGGGCTTACGAACACTGAAGCTTTCTTT

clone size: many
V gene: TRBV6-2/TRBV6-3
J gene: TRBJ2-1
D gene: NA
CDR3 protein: CASSRPLGASSYNEQFF
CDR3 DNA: TGTGCCAGCAGCCGACCCCTTGGCGCCAGCTCCTACAATGAGCAGTTCTTC

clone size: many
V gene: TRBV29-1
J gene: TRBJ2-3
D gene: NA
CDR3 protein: CSVAGDSTDTQYF
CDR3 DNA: TGCAGCGTTGCCGGGGACAGCACAGATACGCAGTATTTT

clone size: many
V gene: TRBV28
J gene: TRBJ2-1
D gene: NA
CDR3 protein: CASSILGLRLYNEQFF
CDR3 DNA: TGTGCCAGCAGTATACTGGGACTCCGCCTTTACAATGAGCAGTTCTTC

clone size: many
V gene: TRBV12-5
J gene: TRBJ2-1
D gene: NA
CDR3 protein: CASGLAQAFGSYNEQFF
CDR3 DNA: TGTGCTAGTGGTTTGGCCCAAGCGTTCGGCTCCTACAATGAGCAGTTCTTC

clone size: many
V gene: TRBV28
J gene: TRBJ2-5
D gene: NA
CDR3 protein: CASSLGGLGGTQYF
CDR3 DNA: TGTGCCAGCAGTTTAGGGGGCCTCGGGGGGACCCAGTACTTC

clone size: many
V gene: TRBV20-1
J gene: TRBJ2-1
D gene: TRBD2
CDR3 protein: CSARDVSGRTSYNEQFF
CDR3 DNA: TGCAGTGCTAGAGATGTAAGCGGGAGGACCTCCTACAATGAGCAGTTCTTC

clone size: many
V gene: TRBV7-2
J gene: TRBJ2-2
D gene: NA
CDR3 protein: CASSLRGRAVGELFF
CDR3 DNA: TGTGCCAGCAGCTTAAGGGGGAGGGCCGTCGGGGAGCTGTTTTTT

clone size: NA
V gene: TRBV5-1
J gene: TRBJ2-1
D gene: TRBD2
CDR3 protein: CASSSRRGGGVLYNEQFF
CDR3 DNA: TGCGCCAGCAGCTCACGCCGGGGGGGCGGGGTCCTTTACAATGAGCAGTTCTTC

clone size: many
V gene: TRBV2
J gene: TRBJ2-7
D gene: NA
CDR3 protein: CASSAPYEQYF
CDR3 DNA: TGTGCCAGCAGCGCCCCCTACGAGCAGTACTTC

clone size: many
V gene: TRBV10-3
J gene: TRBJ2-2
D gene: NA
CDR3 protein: CAISSPGELFF
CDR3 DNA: TGTGCCATCAGCTCCCCCGGGGAGCTGTTTTTT

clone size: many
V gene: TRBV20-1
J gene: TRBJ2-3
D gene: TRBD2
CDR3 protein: CSARGTSGKDGGDTQYF
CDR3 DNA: TGCAGTGCTAGAGGGACTAGCGGGAAAGACGGGGGAGATACGCAGTATTTT